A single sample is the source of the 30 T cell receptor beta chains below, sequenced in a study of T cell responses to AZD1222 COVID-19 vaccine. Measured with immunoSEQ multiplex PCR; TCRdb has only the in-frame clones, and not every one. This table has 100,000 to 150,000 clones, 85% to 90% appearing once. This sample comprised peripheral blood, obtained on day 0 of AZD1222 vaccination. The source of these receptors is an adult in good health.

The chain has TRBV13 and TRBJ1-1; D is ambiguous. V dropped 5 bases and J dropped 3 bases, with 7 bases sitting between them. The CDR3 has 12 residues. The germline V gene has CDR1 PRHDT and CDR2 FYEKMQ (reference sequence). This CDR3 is CASSATYTEAFF. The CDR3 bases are TGTGCCAGCAGCGCGACGTACACTGAAGCTTTCTTT.

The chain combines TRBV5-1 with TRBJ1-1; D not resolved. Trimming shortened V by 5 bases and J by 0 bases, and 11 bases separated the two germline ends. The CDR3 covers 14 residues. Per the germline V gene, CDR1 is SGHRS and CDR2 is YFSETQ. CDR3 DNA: TGCGCCAGCAGAAACGGGCGGCTGAACACTGAAGCTTTCTTT. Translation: CASRNGRLNTEAFF.

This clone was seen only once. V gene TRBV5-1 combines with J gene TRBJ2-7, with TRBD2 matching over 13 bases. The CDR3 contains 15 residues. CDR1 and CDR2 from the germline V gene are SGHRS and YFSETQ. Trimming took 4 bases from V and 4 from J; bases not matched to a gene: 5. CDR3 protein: CASSQGTSGAYEQYF. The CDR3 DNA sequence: TGCGCCAGCAGCCAGGGGACTAGCGGGGCATACGAGCAGTACTTC.

The CDR3 loop is CASGDRVNTIYF. CDR3 nucleotides: TGTGCCAGTGGGGACAGGGTAAACACCATATATTTT. The chain recombines TRBV19 with TRBJ1-3; TRBD1 agrees at 9 bases. V lost 8 bases to trimming and J lost 6 bases; unmatched junction nucleotides: 2. Germline assignment: CDR1 LNHDA and CDR2 SQIVND (reference sequence). This CDR3 has 12 residues.

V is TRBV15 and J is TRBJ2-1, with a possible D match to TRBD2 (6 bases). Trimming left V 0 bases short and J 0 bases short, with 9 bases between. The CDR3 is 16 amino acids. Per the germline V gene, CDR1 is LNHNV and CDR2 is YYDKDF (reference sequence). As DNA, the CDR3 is TGTGCCACCAGCAGAGATCTAGCGCCCTCCTACAATGAGCAGTTCTTC. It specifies CATSRDLAPSYNEQFF.

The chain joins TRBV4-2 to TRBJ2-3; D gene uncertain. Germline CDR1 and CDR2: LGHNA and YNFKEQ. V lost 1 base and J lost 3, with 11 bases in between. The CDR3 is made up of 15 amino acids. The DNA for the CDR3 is TGTGCCAGCAGCCAAGGGTCGGAAGCAACAGATACGCAGTATTTT. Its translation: CASSQGSEATDTQYF.

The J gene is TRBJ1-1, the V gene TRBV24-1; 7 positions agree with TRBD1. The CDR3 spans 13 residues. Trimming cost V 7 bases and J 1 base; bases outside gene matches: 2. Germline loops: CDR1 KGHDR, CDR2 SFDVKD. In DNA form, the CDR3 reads TGTGCCACCAGGGGGACAGCGAACACTGAAGCTTTCTTT. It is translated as CATRGTANTEAFF.

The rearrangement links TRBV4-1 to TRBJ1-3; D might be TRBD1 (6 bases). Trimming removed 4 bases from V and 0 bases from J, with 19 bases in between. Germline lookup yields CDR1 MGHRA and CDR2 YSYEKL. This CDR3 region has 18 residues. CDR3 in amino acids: CASSPGGGRGTSGNTIYF. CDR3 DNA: TGCGCCAGCAGCCCTGGGGGCGGCAGGGGAACCTCTGGAAACACCATATATTTT.

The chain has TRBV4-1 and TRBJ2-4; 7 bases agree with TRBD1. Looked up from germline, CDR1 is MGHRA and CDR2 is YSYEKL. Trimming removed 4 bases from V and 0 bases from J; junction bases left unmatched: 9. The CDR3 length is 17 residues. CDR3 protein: CASSLIRDSLAKNIQYF. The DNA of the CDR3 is TGCGCCAGCAGCCTCATCAGGGACAGCCTAGCCAAAAACATTCAGTACTTC.

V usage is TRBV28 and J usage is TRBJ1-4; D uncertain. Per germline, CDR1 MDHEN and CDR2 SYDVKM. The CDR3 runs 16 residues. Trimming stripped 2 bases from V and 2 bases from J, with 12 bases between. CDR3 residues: CASSLLEVGTNEKLFF. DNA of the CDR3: TGTGCCAGCAGTTTACTCGAGGTGGGGACTAATGAAAAACTGTTTTTT.

CDR3 sequence: CASSFWGGPSDEQYF. CDR3 sequence (DNA): TGTGCCAGCAGCTTTTGGGGCGGACCCAGCGACGAGCAGTACTTC. The chain recombines TRBV11-2 with TRBJ2-7; possibly TRBD1 for D (5 bases). Germline lookup yields CDR1 SGHAT and CDR2 FQNNGV. Trimming cost V 3 bases and J 5 bases, with 17 bases left between them. The CDR3 has 15 residues.

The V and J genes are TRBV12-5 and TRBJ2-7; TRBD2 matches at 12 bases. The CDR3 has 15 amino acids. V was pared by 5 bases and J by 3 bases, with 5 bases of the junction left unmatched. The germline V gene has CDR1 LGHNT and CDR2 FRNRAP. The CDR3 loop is CASGPPGLAGYEQYF. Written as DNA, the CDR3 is TGTGCTAGTGGTCCGCCGGGACTAGCGGGCTACGAGCAGTACTTC.

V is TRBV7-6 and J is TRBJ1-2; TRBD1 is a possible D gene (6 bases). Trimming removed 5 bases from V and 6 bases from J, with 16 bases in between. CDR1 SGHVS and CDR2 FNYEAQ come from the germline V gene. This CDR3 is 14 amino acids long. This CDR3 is CASSRLGANNGYTF. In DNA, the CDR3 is TGTGCCAGCAGCCGCCTGGGGGCTAATAATGGCTACACCTTC.

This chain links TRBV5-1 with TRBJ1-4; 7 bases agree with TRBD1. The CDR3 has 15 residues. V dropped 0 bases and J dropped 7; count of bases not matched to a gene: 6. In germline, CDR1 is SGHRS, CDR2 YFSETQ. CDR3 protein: CASSLAGGQSEKLFF. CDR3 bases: TGCGCCAGCAGCTTGGCCGGGGGACAGAGTGAAAAACTGTTTTTT.

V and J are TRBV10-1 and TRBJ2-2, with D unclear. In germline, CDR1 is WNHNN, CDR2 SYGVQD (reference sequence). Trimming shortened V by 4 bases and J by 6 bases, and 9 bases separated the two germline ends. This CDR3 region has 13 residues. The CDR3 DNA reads TGCGCCAGCAGTGTCTCCTCGGCCGGGGAGCTGTTTTTT. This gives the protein CASSVSSAGELFF.

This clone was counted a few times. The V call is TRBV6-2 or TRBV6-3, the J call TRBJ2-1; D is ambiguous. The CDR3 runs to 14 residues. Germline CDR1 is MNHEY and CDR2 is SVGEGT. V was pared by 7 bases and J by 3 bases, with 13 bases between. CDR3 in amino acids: CASTPRDRYNEQFF. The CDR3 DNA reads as TGTGCCAGCACCCCCAGAGACCGCTACAATGAGCAGTTCTTC.

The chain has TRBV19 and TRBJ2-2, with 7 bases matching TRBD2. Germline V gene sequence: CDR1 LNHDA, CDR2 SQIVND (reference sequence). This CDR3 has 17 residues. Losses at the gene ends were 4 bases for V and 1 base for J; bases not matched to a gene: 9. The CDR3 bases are TGTGCCAGTAGTACCCCCAGGGCTAGCGGGAACACCGGGGAGCTGTTTTTT. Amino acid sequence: CASSTPRASGNTGELFF.

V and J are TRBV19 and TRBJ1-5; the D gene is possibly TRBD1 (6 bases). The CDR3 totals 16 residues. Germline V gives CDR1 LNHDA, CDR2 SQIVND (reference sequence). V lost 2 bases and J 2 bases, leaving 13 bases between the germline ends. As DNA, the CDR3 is TGTGCCAGTAGTATACTTAGTCACAGGGGCAATCAGCCCCAGCATTTT. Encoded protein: CASSILSHRGNQPQHF.

This CDR3 reads CASRQGASPLHF. CDR3 nucleotide sequence: TGTGCCAGCAGACAGGGTGCGTCACCCCTCCACTTT. The chain recombines TRBV7-9 with TRBJ1-6; tentatively, D is TRBD1 (6 bases). Trimming took 6 bases from V and 10 from J, leaving 10 bases between them. In germline, CDR1 is SEHNR, CDR2 FQNEAQ (reference sequence). The CDR3 has 12 residues.

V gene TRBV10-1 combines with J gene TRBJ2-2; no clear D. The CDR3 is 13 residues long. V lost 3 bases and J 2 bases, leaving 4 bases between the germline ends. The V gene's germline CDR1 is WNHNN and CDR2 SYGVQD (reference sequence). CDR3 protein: CASSETNTGELFF. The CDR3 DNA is TGCGCCAGCAGTGAAACAAACACCGGGGAGCTGTTTTTT.

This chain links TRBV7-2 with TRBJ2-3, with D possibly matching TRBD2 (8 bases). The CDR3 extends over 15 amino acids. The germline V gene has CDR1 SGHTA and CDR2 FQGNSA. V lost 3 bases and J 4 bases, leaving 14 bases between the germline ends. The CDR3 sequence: CASSFGRGQADTQYF. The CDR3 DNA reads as TGTGCCAGCAGCTTCGGGAGGGGGCAGGCAGATACGCAGTATTTT.

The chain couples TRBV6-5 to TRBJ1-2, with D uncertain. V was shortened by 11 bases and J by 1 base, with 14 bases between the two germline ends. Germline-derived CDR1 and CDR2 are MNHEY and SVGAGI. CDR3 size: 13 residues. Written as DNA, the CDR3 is TGTGCCTCCAAAACCGGGATTAACTATGGCTACACCTTC. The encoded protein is CASKTGINYGYTF.

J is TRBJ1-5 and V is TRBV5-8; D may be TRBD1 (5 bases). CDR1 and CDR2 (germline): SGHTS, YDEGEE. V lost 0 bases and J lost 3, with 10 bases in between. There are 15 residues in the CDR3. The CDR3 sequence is CASSLGGSLNQPQHF. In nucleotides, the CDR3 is TGTGCCAGCAGCTTGGGGGGGAGCCTCAATCAGCCCCAGCATTTT.

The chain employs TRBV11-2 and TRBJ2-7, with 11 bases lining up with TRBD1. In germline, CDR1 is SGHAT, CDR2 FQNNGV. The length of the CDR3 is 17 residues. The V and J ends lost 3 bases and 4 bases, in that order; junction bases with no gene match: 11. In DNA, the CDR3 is TGTGCCAGCAGCTTTCTCGCCTCCGGGACAGGGGGGTACGAGCAGTACTTC. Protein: CASSFLASGTGGYEQYF. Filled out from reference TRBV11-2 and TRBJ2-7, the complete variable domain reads EAGVAQSPRYKIIEKRQSVAFWCNPISGHATLYWYQQILGQGPKLLIQFQNNGVVDDSQLPKDRFSAERLKGVDSTLKIQPAKLEDSAVYLCASSFLASGTGGYEQYFGPGTRLTVT.

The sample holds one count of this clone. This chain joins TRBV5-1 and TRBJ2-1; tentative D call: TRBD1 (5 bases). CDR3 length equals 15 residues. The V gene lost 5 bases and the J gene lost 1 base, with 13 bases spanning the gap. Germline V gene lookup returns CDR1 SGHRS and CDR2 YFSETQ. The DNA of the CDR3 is TGCGCCAGCAGTCATGAGCAGGGATCCTACAATGAGCAGTTCTTC. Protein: CASSHEQGSYNEQFF.

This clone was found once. Here the CDR3 DNA reads TGTGCCAGCAGCGCCGGGACTAGCGGCTACACAGATACGCAGTATTTT. Translation gives CASSAGTSGYTDTQYF. The chain recombines TRBV7-2 with TRBJ2-3; TRBD2 matches 11 bases. This CDR3 has 16 amino acids. Unmatched junction bases numbered 6, after V lost 5 bases and J lost 2 bases. Per the germline V gene, CDR1 is SGHTA and CDR2 is FQGNSA.

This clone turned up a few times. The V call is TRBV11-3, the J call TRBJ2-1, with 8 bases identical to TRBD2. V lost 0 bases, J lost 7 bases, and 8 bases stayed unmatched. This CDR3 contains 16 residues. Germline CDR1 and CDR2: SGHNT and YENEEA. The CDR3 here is CASSLDGRGGSNEQFF. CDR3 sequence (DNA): TGTGCCAGCAGCTTAGATGGGCGCGGGGGGAGTAATGAGCAGTTCTTC.

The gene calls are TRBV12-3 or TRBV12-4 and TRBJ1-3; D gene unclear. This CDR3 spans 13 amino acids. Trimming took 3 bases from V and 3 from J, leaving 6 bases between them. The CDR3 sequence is CASSFFGGNTIYF. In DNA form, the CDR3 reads TGTGCCAGCAGTTTTTTCGGTGGAAACACCATATATTTT.

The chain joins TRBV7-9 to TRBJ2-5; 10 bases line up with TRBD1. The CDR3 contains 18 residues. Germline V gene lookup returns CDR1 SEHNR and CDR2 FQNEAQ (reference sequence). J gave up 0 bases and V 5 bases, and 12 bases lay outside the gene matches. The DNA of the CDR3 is TGTGCCAGCAGCCCAGGGGACAGGGGCCCGACGTACCAAGAGACCCAGTACTTC. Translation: CASSPGDRGPTYQETQYF.

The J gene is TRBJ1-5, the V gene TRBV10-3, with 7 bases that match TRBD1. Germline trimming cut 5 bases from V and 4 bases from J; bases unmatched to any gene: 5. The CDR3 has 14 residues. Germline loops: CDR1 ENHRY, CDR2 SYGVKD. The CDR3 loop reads CAISQGVTNQPQHF. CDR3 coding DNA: TGTGCCATCAGTCAGGGGGTTACGAATCAGCCCCAGCATTTT.